A single sample gave rise to the 11 T cell receptor beta chains below, sequenced in a study of human T cells and chemical hapten exposure. As to time point: pre-sensitization, week 0. As for treatment: therapeutic diphenylcyclopropenone sensitization with weekly scalp DPC. TCRdb ran MiXCR on the RACE reads and lists one entry per CDR3 protein. Seen here are about 120,000 distinct CDR3 sequences, 13% observed once, and the top ten hold around 2.8%. The starting material was whole blood, obtained in connection with sensitization to the hapten diphenylcyclopropenone (DPC). These receptors all come from a woman under 30 with alopecia areata. Some clones in this sample may be carry-over from other donors' samples.

This rearrangement joins TRBV28 to TRBJ1-2; D unresolved. V dropped 3 bases and J dropped 4 bases, with 9 bases sitting between them. CDR1 is MDHEN, CDR2 SYDVKM, per germline. The CDR3 is 13 amino acids. The CDR3 sequence is CASSLASTYGYTF. CDR3 sequence (DNA): TGTGCCAGCAGTTTGGCCAGCACCTATGGCTACACCTTC.

The rearrangement uses TRBV27 and TRBJ2-7; TRBD1 might be the D (6 bases). Looked up from germline, CDR1 is MNHEY and CDR2 is SMNVEV (reference sequence). Trimming took off 6 bases at V and 2 bases at J, with 17 bases between the two ends. The CDR3 contains 15 residues. CDR3: CASSPTGNPPYEQYF. The CDR3 nucleotides are TGTGCCAGCAGCCCTACAGGGAACCCTCCCTACGAGCAGTACTTC.

This clonotype came up many times. The rearrangement uses TRBV25-1 and TRBJ1-5, with D uncertain. Germline V gene data show CDR1 as MGHDK and CDR2 as SYGVNS. V lost 6 bases to trimming and J lost 0 bases, with 6 bases between them. This CDR3 spans 13 amino acids. The CDR3 DNA reads TGTGCCAGCAGCGTAAATAGCAATCAGCCCCAGCATTTT. Amino acid sequence: CASSVNSNQPQHF.

This clonotype was seen ten or more times. The rearrangement uses TRBV3-1 and TRBJ2-5; D is perhaps TRBD1 or TRBD2 (5 bases each). Germline V lookup: CDR1 LGHDT, CDR2 YNNKEL (reference sequence). This CDR3 comprises 15 residues. Trimming pared 0 bases from V and 4 bases from J, leaving 12 bases between. DNA for the CDR3: TGTGCCAGCAGCCAAGAATGGGGGATTGGAGAGACCCAGTACTTC. This encodes CASSQEWGIGETQYF.

This clonotype was detected a few times. The V call is TRBV3-1, the J call TRBJ2-7; D is possibly TRBD1 or TRBD2 (5 bases each). The CDR3 runs to 13 residues. In germline, CDR1 is LGHDT, CDR2 YNNKEL (reference sequence). Trimming cost V 8 bases and J 3 bases, with 14 bases left between them. The CDR3, as DNA: TGTGCCAGCGGGACCGGAGTTAACTACGAGCAGTACTTC. Translating gives CASGTGVNYEQYF.

The chain links TRBV5-1 to TRBJ2-7; D unclear. Germline values: CDR1 SGHRS, CDR2 YFSETQ. The CDR3 loop spans 13 amino acids. V lost 3 bases, J lost 2 bases, and 9 bases lay in between. CDR3 region: CASSSDATYEQYF. CDR3 bases: TGCGCCAGCAGCTCAGATGCCACCTACGAGCAGTACTTC.

The J gene is TRBJ2-7, the V gene TRBV5-1; tentatively, D is TRBD2 (6 bases). V dropped 4 bases and J dropped 5 bases, with 16 bases sitting between them. Looked up from germline, CDR1 is SGHRS and CDR2 is YFSETQ. CDR3 length: 14 residues. This chain's CDR3 is CASSPGLVTHEQYF. As DNA, the CDR3 is TGCGCCAGCAGCCCGGGACTCGTTACCCACGAGCAGTACTTC.

This chain links TRBV6-5 with TRBJ2-1; TRBD2 is a possible D gene (6 bases). The V gene's germline CDR1 is MNHEY and CDR2 SVGAGI. This CDR3 contains 14 residues. The V and J ends lost 6 bases and 7 bases respectively, with 16 bases between them. CDR3 protein: CASSPGTEGNEQFF. Here the CDR3 DNA reads TGTGCCAGCAGCCCCGGGACTGAAGGAAATGAGCAGTTCTTC.

The chain is built from TRBV4-3 and TRBJ1-6, with D possibly matching TRBD1 (6 bases). V lost 5 bases to trimming and J lost 9 bases, with 23 bases between them. The CDR3 has 17 amino acids. Germline V gene data show CDR1 as LGHNA and CDR2 as YSLEER. The CDR3 region is CASSSSSGAGGSSPLHF. For the CDR3, the DNA is TGCGCCAGCAGCTCCTCATCGGGGGCCGGAGGGTCTTCACCCCTCCACTTT.

The chain employs TRBV10-1 and TRBJ2-2; D uncertain. Germline V CDR1 and CDR2: WNHNN, SYGVQD (reference sequence). This CDR3 is built from 15 residues. V dropped 6 bases and J dropped 2 bases, with 13 bases sitting between them. The CDR3 protein is CASRRQSLNTGELFF. For the CDR3, the DNA is TGCGCCAGCAGAAGACAATCCTTAAACACCGGGGAGCTGTTTTTT.

This clonotype has just a few counts. The V call is TRBV4-2, the J call TRBJ2-3, with a weak D call TRBD2 (5 bases). The CDR3 is 14 amino acids. The germline V and J ends were trimmed by 4 bases and 3 bases, with 11 bases remaining between them. Germline V gene sequence: CDR1 LGHNA, CDR2 YNFKEQ. CDR3 nucleotides: TGTGCCAGCAGCCGAGCGGAGAAGACAGATACGCAGTATTTT. Translating it yields CASSRAEKTDTQYF.